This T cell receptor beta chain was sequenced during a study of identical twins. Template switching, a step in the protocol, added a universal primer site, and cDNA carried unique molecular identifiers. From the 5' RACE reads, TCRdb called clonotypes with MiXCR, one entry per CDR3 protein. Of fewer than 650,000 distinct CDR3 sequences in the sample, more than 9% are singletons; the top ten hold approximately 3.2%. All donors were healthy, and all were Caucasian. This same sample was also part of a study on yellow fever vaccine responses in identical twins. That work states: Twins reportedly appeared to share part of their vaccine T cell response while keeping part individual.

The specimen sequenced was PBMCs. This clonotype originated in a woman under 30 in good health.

For the CDR3, the DNA is TGTGCCAGCAGCCAAGAAGTAGCGGCCGTTCCAGATACGCAGTATTTT. As protein: CASSQEVAAVPDTQYF. The chain uses TRBV4-2 and TRBJ2-3, with D possibly TRBD2 on 6 matching bases. The V and J ends lost 0 bases and 4 bases respectively, with 14 bases between them. From germline, CDR1 is LGHNA and CDR2 YNFKEQ. The length of the CDR3 is 16 residues.